The T cell receptor beta chain under discussion was sequenced for a study of neurological immune-mediated disorders. Study findings and constraints: HTLV-1-associated myelopathy had the most TCR clonal expansion, whereas multiple sclerosis had the least (lower than in healthy controls). Because no CDR3 amino acid sequences were shared across subjects by expanded clones, private repertoires were suggested in all groups.

The time point here: longitudinal time-point 1 (baseline). For the unsorted libraries, 2 million PBMCs stored at -80 C served as input. V lost 1 base, J lost 7 bases, and 5 bases stayed unmatched. In germline, CDR1 is SEHNR, CDR2 FQNEAQ (reference sequence). The CDR3 covers 16 residues. By share, this clonotype counts as medium-sized. Its specificity is unknown. The cDNA was synthesized by means of template-switch 5'RACE, which was carried out with 10-nucleotide random UMIs. Each CDR3 protein is one row after TCRdb ran MiXCR on the 5' RACE reads. Of under 90,000 distinct CDR3 sequences listed, 9.5% to 13% are singletons.

The gene calls are TRBV7-9 and TRBJ2-1, with 12 positions matching TRBD2. The clonotype comes from a man aged 25 to 45 in good health. Material: PBMCs. The CDR3 region is CASSLGLAGERNEQFF. CDR3 in DNA: TGTGCCAGCAGCTTAGGACTAGCGGGAGAGAGAAATGAGCAGTTCTTC. The whole variable domain, filled in from reference TRBV7-9 and TRBJ2-1, reads DTGVSQNPRHKITKRGQNVTFRCDPISEHNRLYWYRQTLGQGPEFLTYFQNEAQLEKSRLLSDRFSAERPKGSFSTLEIQRTEQGDSAMYLCASSLGLAGERNEQFFGPGTRLTVL.